This TCR beta chain is from a study of cytomegalovirus exposure and HLA in healthy donors. Study-wide results and limits: Some TCR beta chains (around 160 of them) were listed as cytomegalovirus-associated.

V was pared by 6 bases and J by 6 bases, with 5 bases of the junction left unmatched. From germline, CDR1 is MNHEY and CDR2 SMNVEV (reference sequence). The CDR3 has 12 amino acids. The PCR ran on 60 Vbeta and 13 Jbeta primers. TCRdb's copy holds only in-frame clones and misses some; the assay was immunoSEQ multiplex PCR. The sample holds 130,000 or so clones; approximately 72% are singletons and the top ten take over 1.5%. To note about this clone: What it binds is unknown.

The clonotype was recovered from a man aged 18-30 years in good health and CMV-seronegative. The source material was PBMCs. The rearrangement uses TRBV27 and TRBJ2-7, with 7 bases aligning to TRBD2. The chain's CDR3 is CASRAGRCEQYF. The CDR3 DNA sequence: TGTGCCAGCAGAGCGGGACGGTGCGAGCAGTACTTC.